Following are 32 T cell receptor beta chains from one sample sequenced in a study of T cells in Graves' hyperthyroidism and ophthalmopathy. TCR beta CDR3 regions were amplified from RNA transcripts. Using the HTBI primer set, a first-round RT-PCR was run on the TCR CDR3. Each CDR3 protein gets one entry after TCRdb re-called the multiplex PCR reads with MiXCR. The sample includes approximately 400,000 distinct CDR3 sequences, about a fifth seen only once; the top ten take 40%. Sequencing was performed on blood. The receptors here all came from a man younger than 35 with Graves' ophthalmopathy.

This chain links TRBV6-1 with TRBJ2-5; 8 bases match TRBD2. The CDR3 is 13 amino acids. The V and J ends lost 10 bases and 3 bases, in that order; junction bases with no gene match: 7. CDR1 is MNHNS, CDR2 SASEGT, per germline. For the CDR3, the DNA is TGTGCCACCTCGGGAGGGGGGGAAGAGACCCAGTACTTC. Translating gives CATSGGGEETQYF.

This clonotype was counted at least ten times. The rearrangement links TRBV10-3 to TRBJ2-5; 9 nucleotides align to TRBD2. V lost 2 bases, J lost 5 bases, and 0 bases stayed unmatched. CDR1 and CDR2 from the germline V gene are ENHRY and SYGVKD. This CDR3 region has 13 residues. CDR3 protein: CAISETSGETQYF. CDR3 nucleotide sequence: TGTGCCATCAGTGAGACTAGCGGGGAGACCCAGTACTTC.

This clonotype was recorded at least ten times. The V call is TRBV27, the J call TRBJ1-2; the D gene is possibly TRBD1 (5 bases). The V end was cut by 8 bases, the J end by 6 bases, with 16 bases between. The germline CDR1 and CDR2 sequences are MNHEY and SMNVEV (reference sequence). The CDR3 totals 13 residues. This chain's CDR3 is CASPEGGTDGYTF. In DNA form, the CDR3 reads TGTGCCAGCCCCGAGGGCGGGACCGATGGCTACACCTTC.

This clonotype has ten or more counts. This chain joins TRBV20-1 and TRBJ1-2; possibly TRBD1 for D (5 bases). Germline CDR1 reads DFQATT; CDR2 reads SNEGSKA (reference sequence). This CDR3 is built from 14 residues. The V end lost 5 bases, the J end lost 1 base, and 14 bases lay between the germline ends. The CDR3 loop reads CSAFDSSLNYGYTF. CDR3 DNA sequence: TGCAGTGCTTTCGACAGTTCCCTTAACTATGGCTACACCTTC.

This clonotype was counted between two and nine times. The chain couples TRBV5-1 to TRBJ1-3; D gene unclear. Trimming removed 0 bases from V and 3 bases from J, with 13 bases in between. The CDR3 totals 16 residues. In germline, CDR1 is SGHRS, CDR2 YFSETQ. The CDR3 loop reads CASSLDVSGLGNTIYF. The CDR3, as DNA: TGCGCCAGCAGCTTGGATGTGTCAGGCCTTGGAAACACCATATATTTT.

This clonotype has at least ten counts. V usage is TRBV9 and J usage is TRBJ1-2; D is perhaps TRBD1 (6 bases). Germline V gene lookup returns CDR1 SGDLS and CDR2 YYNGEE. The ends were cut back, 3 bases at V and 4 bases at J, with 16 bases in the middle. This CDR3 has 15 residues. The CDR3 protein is CASSADGGHSYGYTF. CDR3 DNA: TGTGCCAGCAGCGCGGACGGGGGGCACTCCTATGGCTACACCTTC. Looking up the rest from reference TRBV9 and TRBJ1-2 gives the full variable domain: DSGVTQTPKHLITATGQRVTLRCSPRSGDLSVYWYQQSLDQGLQFLIQYYNGEERAKGNILERFSAQQFPDLHSELNLSSLELGDSALYFCASSADGGHSYGYTFGSGTRLTVV.

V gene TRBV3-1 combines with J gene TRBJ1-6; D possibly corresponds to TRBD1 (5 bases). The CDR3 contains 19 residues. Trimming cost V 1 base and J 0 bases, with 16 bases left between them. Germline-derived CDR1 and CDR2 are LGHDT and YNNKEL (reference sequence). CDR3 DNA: TGTGCCAGCAGCCAAGGTCCGGGACTCCTGCACTCCTATAATTCACCCCTCCACTTT. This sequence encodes CASSQGPGLLHSYNSPLHF.

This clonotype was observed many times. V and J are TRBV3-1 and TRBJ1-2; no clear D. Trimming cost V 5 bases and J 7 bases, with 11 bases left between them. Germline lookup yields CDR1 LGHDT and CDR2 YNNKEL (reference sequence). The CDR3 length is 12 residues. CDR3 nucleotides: TGTGCCAGCAGCGCGATGGGAACTGGCTACACCTTC. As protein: CASSAMGTGYTF.

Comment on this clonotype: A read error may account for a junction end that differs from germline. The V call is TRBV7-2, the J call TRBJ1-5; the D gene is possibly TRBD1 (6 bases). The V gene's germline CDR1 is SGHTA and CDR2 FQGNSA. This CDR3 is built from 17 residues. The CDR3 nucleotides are TGTGCCAGCAGCTTAGCGCCCCCAGGGGTAATGGTTCAGCCCCGGCATTTT. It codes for CASSLAPPGVMVQPRHF.

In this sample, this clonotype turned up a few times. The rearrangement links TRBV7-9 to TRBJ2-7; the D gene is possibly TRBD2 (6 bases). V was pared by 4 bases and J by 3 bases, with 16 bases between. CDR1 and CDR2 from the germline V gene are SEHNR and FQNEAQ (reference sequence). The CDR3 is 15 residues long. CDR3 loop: CASSSFRGLHYEQYF. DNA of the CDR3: TGTGCCAGCAGCTCCTTCCGGGGACTTCACTACGAGCAGTACTTC.

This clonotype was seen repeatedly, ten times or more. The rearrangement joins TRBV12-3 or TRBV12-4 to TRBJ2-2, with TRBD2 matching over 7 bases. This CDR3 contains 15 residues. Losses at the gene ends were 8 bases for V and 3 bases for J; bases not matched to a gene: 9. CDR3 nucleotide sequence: TGTGCCAGCGATTTCTCGGGGGGTTACACCGGGGAGCTGTTTTTT. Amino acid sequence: CASDFSGGYTGELFF.

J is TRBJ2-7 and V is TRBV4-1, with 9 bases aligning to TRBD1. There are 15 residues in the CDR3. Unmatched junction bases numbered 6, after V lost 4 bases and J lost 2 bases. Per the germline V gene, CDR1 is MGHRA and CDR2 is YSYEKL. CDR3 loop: CASSPRTGETYEQYF. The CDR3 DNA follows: TGCGCCAGCAGCCCAAGGACAGGGGAAACCTACGAGCAGTACTTC.

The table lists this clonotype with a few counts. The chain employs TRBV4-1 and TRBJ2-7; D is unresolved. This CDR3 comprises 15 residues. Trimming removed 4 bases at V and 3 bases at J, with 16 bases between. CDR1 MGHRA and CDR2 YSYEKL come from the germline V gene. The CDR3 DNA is TGCGCCAGCAGCCCCCCATTAGGGTCGGGCTACGAGCAGTACTTC. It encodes CASSPPLGSGYEQYF.

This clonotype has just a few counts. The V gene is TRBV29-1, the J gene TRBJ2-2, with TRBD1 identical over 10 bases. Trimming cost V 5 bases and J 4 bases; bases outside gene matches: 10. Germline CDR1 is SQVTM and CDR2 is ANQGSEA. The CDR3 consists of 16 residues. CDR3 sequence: CSVSATGGRVTGELFF. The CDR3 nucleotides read TGCAGCGTTTCAGCGACAGGGGGCCGTGTCACCGGGGAGCTGTTTTTT.

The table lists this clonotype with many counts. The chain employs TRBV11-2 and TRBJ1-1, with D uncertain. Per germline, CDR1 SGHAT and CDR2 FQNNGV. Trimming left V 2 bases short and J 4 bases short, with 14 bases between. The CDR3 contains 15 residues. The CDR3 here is CASSLSEGLGTEAFF. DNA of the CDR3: TGTGCCAGCAGCTTAAGTGAGGGTTTGGGCACTGAAGCTTTCTTT.

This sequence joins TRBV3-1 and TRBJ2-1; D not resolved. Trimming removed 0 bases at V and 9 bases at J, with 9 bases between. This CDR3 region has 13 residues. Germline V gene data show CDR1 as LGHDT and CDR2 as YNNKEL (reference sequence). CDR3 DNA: TGTGCCAGCAGCCAAGAAAGAGATTTTGAGCAGTTCTTC. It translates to CASSQERDFEQFF.

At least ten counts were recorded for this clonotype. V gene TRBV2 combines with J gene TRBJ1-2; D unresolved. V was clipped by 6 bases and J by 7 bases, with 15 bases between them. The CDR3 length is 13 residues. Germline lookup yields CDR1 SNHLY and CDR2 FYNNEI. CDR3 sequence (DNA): TGTGCCAGCAGCGCAAGCTTTCTATCTGGCTACACCTTC. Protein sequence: CASSASFLSGYTF.

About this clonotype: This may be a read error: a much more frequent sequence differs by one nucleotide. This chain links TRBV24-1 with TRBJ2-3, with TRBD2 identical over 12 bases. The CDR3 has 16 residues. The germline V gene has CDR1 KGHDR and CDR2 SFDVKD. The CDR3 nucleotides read TGTGCCACCAGCTCCTCGGCGAGGACTAGCGGGGATACGCGGTATTTT. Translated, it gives CATSSSARTSGDTRYF.

In DNA, the CDR3 is TGTGCCAGCAGCTTTATCCCCCCCGGGGGGGCCTACGAGCAGTACTTC. Residues: CASSFIPPGGAYEQYF. The chain joins TRBV7-9 to TRBJ2-7, with 8 positions matching TRBD2. CDR1 SEHNR and CDR2 FQNEAQ come from the germline V gene (reference sequence). V shed 3 bases and J 2 bases; nucleotides not matched to a gene: 9. The CDR3 runs 16 residues.

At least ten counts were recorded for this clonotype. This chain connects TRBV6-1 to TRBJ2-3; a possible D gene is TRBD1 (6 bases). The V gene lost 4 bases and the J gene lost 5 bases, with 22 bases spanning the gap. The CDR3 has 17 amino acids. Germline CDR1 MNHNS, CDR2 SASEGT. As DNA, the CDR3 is TGTGCCAGCAGTGTGTCGACAGGCCGATTGTTTGGAGATACGCAGTATTTT. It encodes CASSVSTGRLFGDTQYF.

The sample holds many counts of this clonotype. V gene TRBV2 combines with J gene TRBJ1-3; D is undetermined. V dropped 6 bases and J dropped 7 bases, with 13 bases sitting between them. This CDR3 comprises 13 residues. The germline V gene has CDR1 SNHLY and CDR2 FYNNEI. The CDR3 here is CASSTSIGNTIYF. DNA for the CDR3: TGTGCCAGCAGCACCAGCATCGGCAACACCATATATTTT.

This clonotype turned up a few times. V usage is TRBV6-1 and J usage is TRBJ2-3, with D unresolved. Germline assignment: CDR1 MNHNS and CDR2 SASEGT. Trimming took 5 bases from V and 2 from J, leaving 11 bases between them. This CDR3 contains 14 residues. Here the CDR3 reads CASSFIGITDTQYF. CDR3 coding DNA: TGTGCCAGCAGTTTTATAGGAATCACAGATACGCAGTATTTT.

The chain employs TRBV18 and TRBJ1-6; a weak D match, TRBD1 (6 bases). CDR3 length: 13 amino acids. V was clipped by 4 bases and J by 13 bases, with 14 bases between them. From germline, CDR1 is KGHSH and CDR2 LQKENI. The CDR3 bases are TGTGCCAGCTCACTTCCAGGGGAGGGTCCCCTCCACTTT. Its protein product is CASSLPGEGPLHF.

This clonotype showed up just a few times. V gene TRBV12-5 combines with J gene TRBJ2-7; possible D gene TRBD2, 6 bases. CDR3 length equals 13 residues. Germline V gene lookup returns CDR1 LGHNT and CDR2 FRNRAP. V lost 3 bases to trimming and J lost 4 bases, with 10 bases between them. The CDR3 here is CASGFGGDYEQYF. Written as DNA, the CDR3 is TGTGCTAGTGGTTTTGGCGGGGATTACGAGCAGTACTTC.

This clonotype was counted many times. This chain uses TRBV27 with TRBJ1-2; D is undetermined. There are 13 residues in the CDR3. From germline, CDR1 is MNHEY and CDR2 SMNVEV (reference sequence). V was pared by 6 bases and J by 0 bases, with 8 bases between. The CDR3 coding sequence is TGTGCCAGCAGACGTGGGGCTAACTATGGCTACACCTTC. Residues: CASRRGANYGYTF.

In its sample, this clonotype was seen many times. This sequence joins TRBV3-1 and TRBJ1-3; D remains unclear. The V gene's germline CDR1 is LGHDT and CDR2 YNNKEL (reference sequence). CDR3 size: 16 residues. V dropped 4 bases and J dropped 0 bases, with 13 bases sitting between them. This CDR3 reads CASSPPDRSSGNTIYF. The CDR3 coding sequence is TGTGCCAGCAGCCCCCCCGACCGCAGCTCTGGAAACACCATATATTTT. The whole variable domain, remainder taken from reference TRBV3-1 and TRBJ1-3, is DTAVSQTPKYLVTQMGNDKSIKCEQNLGHDTMYWYKQDSKKFLKIMFSYNNKELIINETVPNRFSPKSPDKAHLNLHINSLELGDSAVYFCASSPPDRSSGNTIYFGEGSWLTVV.

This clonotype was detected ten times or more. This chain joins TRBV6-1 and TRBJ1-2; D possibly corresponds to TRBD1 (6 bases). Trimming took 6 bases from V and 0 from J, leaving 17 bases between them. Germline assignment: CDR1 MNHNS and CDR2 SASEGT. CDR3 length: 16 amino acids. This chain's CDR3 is CASSPRTVLANYGYTF. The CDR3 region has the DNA TGTGCCAGCAGCCCCAGGACAGTCCTAGCTAACTATGGCTACACCTTC.

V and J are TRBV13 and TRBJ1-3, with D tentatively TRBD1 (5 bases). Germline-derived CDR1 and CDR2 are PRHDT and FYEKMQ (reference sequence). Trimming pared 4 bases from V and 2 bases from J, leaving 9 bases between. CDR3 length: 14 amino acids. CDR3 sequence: CASSSGTPGNTIYF. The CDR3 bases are TGTGCCAGCAGCTCCGGGACGCCTGGAAACACCATATATTTT.

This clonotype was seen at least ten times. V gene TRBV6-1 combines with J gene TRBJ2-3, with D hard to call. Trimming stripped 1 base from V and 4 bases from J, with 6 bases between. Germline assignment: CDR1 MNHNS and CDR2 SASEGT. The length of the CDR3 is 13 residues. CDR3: CASSEGPPDTQYF. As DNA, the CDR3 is TGTGCCAGCAGTGAAGGACCCCCAGATACGCAGTATTTT.

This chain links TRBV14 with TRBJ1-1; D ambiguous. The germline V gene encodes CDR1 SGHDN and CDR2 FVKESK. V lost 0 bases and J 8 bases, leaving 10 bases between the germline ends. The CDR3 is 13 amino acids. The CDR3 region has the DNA TGTGCCAGCAGCCAAGATTCTGGGTTGGAAGCTTTCTTT. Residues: CASSQDSGLEAFF.

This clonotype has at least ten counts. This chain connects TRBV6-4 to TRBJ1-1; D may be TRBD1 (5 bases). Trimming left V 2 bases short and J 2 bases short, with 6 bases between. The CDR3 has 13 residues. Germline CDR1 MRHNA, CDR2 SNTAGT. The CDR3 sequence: CASSDRDNTEAFF. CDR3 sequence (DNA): TGTGCCAGCAGTGACCGGGACAACACTGAAGCTTTCTTT.

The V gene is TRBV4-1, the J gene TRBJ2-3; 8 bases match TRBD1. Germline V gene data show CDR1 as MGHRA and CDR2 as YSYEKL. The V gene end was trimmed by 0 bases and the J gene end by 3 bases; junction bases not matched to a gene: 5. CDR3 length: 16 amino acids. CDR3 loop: CASSQEMTGVTDTQYF. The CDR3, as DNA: TGCGCCAGCAGCCAAGAAATGACAGGGGTAACAGATACGCAGTATTTT.